The clone carrying this T cell receptor beta chain was recorded once. What it binds is not known. This sample is drawn from a study of T-cell reconstitution after alpha-beta-depleted transplantation in children. Study-wide findings and caveats: From newly produced T cells came most of the T-cell counts and diversity one year after transplant.

Germline V gives CDR1 ENHRY, CDR2 SYGVKD. V dropped 6 bases and J dropped 2; count of bases not matched to a gene: 11. The CDR3 totals 16 residues. Construction of the TCRbeta library involved unique molecular identifiers. TCRdb re-called the PCR reads through MiXCR, storing one row per CDR3 protein. The sample has about 870,000 distinct CDR3 sequences, 15% to 20% seen once; the top ten hold roughly 5%. The genes are TRBV10-3 and TRBJ2-7, with 9 bases matching TRBD1. This material consisted of PBMCs, mostly from graft donor cells, taken 360 days after TCRalphabeta/CD19-depleted stem cell transplant. This clonotype originated in a male patient aged 10 to 17 who had a stem cell transplant for acute lymphoblastic leukemia, so the T cells may come from the graft donor. For the CDR3, the DNA is TGTGCCATCAGACAAACGCCCGGGACAGGGACCTACGAGCAGTACTTC. Residues: CAIRQTPGTGTYEQYF.